The sequence of this T cell receptor beta chain was determined in a study of blood T cells in healthy people across ages. For the second PCR, which ran for about 7 to 11 cycles, a sample-barcoded 5' primer and a J-beta primer mix were used. One entry per CDR3 protein results from TCRdb running MiXCR on the 5' RACE reads. This table has hundreds of thousands of distinct CDR3 sequences, 56% appearing once. All donors came from Russia, were Caucasian and healthy, and spanned ages roughly 6 to 95. The CDR3 spans 13 residues. V was pared by 5 bases and J by 2 bases, with 9 bases between. This chain connects TRBV12-3 or TRBV12-4 to TRBJ1-2; D perhaps matches TRBD1 (5 bases). The specimen was blood. The TCR was taken from a man in his forties in good health. In nucleotides, the CDR3 is TGTGCCAGCAGTGCCGGGGGAAACTATGGCTACACCTTC. As protein: CASSAGGNYGYTF.